This entry lists 6 T cell receptor beta chains sequenced from one sample in a study of T cells in Graves' hyperthyroidism and ophthalmopathy. TCR beta CDR3 sequences were amplified from RNA transcripts. Using the HTBI primer set, a first-round RT-PCR was run on the TCR CDR3. TCRdb re-derived calls from the multiplex PCR reads in MiXCR, one entry per CDR3 protein. The table lists approximately 620,000 distinct CDR3 sequences, approximately 15% of them singletons. Sequencing was done on a sample of blood. The receptor set was obtained from a woman in her 30s with Graves' hyperthyroidism that later progressed to Graves' ophthalmopathy.

Many counts were recorded for this clonotype. V and J are TRBV11-2 and TRBJ1-1; 10 bases are a match to TRBD1. The V gene's germline CDR1 is SGHAT and CDR2 FQNNGV. J gave up 0 bases and V 5 bases, and 12 bases lay outside the gene matches. The CDR3 runs 18 residues. Here the CDR3 reads CASSKRTPGQGMNTEAFF. For the CDR3, the DNA is TGTGCCAGCAGCAAACGTACCCCGGGACAGGGGATGAACACTGAAGCTTTCTTT.

This chain connects TRBV4-1 to TRBJ1-2; no definite D call. The CDR3 covers 14 residues. V dropped 0 bases and J dropped 4 bases, with 9 bases sitting between them. Per germline, CDR1 MGHRA and CDR2 YSYEKL. The CDR3 region is CASSQEGSSYGYTF. CDR3 nucleotides: TGCGCCAGCAGCCAAGAGGGCTCTTCCTATGGCTACACCTTC.

This clonotype occurred many times. The chain combines TRBV18 with TRBJ1-2, with D perhaps matching TRBD1 (6 bases). The CDR3 is 15 residues long. The V gene's germline CDR1 is KGHSH and CDR2 LQKENI. Trimming pared 1 base from V and 4 bases from J, leaving 13 bases between. CDR3 residues: CASSPLDSPTYGYTF. DNA of the CDR3: TGTGCCAGCTCACCACTGGACAGCCCTACCTATGGCTACACCTTC.

This clonotype was observed a handful of times. The chain uses TRBV28 and TRBJ1-5; a weak D match, TRBD1 (5 bases). The CDR3 extends over 15 amino acids. V dropped 6 bases and J dropped 3 bases, with 15 bases sitting between them. Looked up from germline, CDR1 is MDHEN and CDR2 is SYDVKM. CDR3 region: CASRSPGGYNQPQHF. For the CDR3, the DNA is TGTGCCAGCAGGTCTCCCGGGGGGTACAATCAGCCCCAGCATTTT.

This clonotype was counted a few times. The V and J genes are TRBV27 and TRBJ2-7; TRBD1 is a possible D gene (5 bases). This CDR3 is built from 14 residues. The germline V gene has CDR1 MNHEY and CDR2 SMNVEV (reference sequence). Trimming removed 3 bases at V and 1 base at J, with 10 bases between. This CDR3 reads CASSLQDTSYEQYF. The CDR3 DNA reads TGTGCCAGCAGTTTGCAGGACACTTCCTACGAGCAGTACTTC.

This clonotype was picked up many times. V gene TRBV30 combines with J gene TRBJ2-7; 8 bases are shared with TRBD1. Unmatched junction bases numbered 6, after V lost 1 base and J lost 4 bases. CDR3 length: 14 amino acids. CDR1 and CDR2 (germline): GTSNPN, SVGIG (reference sequence). CDR3 in amino acids: CAWSARTGRYEQYF. The CDR3 nucleotides are TGTGCCTGGAGTGCCCGGACAGGGCGGTACGAGCAGTACTTC.